These T cell receptor beta chains were read from a single sample in a study of cytomegalovirus exposure and HLA in healthy donors. Sequenced by immunoSEQ multiplex PCR; TCRdb stores in-frame clones only, minus some. Of around 120,000 clones in the sample, about 75% were seen once. Sequencing used PBMCs. The receptors were sampled from a man aged 60-69 years in good health and CMV-seropositive. Both conserved end residues are part of each CDR3. A D gene is named only where the DNA matches it firmly. Clone size is stated in some rows and not others, as once, few, many or a class when expanded.

V gene,J gene,D gene,clone size,CDR3 protein,CDR3 DNA
TRBV5-1,TRBJ1-1,.,.,CASSRSGAYTEAFF,TGCGCCAGCAGCCGGAGTGGGGCTTACACTGAAGCTTTCTTT
TRBV13,TRBJ1-2,.,.,CASSSSTGFYGYTF,TGTGCCAGCAGCTCGAGTACAGGGTTCTATGGCTACACCTTC
TRBV29-1,TRBJ2-1,TRBD2,once,CSVIGLAGYNEQFF,TGCAGCGTTATAGGACTAGCGGGATACAATGAGCAGTTCTTC
TRBV7-2,TRBJ2-1,TRBD2,.,CASRPAAGGGGRNEQFF,TGTGCCAGCAGACCCGCGGCGGGGGGCGGGGGGCGCAATGAGCAGTTCTTC
TRBV15,TRBJ2-3,TRBD1,.,CAIGARTGATDTQYF,TGTGCCATTGGGGCCCGGACAGGGGCCACAGATACGCAGTATTTT
TRBV7-2,TRBJ2-2,.,.,CASSRGTTGELFF,TGTGCCAGCAGCAGGGGAACCACCGGGGAGCTGTTTTTT
TRBV5-4,TRBJ1-5,.,many,CASSFGLDQPQHF,TGTGCCAGCAGCTTCGGGTTAGATCAGCCCCAGCATTTT
TRBV18,TRBJ1-1,.,.,CASSPLTAGATEAFF,TGTGCCAGCTCACCACTGACAGCGGGGGCCACTGAAGCTTTCTTT
TRBV11-2,TRBJ2-5,.,few,CASSLWRKETQYF,TGTGCCAGCAGCTTATGGAGGAAAGAGACCCAGTACTTC
TRBV25-1,TRBJ2-3,TRBD2,.,CASSPRGGSRVDTQYF,TGTGCCAGCAGCCCTCGGGGCGGGAGCCGGGTCGATACGCAGTATTTT
TRBV5-1,TRBJ1-1,.,.,CASGGDTEAFF,TGCGCCAGCGGCGGGGACACTGAAGCTTTCTTT
TRBV7-2,TRBJ2-7,.,once,CASSYPTRTYEQYF,TGTGCCAGCAGCTACCCGACTAGAACCTACGAGCAGTACTTC
TRBV5-6,TRBJ2-1,TRBD1,.,CASSPRRTGSVWEQFF,TGTGCCAGCAGTCCGAGACGGACAGGGTCAGTTTGGGAGCAGTTCTTC
TRBV19,TRBJ1-2,.,.,CASSPSGRGPYGYTF,TGTGCCAGTAGTCCCTCGGGGAGGGGACCCTATGGCTACACCTTC
TRBV6-1,TRBJ2-7,.,.,CASSRNRNYEQYF,TGTGCCAGCAGTCGCAACAGGAATTACGAGCAGTACTTC
TRBV4-1,TRBJ2-3,TRBD2,.,CASSRPTSGSTDTQYF,TGCGCCAGCAGCCGGCCGACTAGCGGGAGCACAGATACGCAGTATTTT
TRBV2,TRBJ1-3,TRBD1,once,CASGRTGREYTIYF,TGTGCCAGCGGAAGGACAGGGAGGGAATACACCATATATTTT
TRBV4-1,TRBJ2-5,TRBD2,.,CASSQRPLASGSQETQYF,TGCGCCAGCAGCCAACGACCCCTGGCTAGCGGGAGTCAGGAGACCCAGTACTTC
TRBV4-1,TRBJ2-3,.,.,CASSPNRAGRTDTQYF,TGCGCCAGCAGCCCCAACCGGGCAGGGCGCACAGATACGCAGTATTTT
TRBV19,TRBJ1-2,.,.,CASTDLGLNYGYTF,TGTGCCAGTACCGATCTGGGCTTAAACTATGGCTACACCTTC
TRBV4-2,TRBJ2-1,TRBD1,.,CASSPQGAYEQFF,TGTGCCAGCAGCCCCCAGGGGGCATATGAGCAGTTCTTC
TRBV19,TRBJ2-7,.,.,CASSIGVRGYEQYF,TGTGCCAGTAGTATAGGCGTGAGAGGTTACGAGCAGTACTTC
TRBV5-4,TRBJ2-7,TRBD1,.,CASSYGTGDLEQYF,TGTGCCAGCAGCTACGGGACAGGGGATCTCGAGCAGTACTTC
TRBV5-1,TRBJ1-1,.,.,CASSFIQTTEAFF,TGCGCCAGCAGCTTCATACAGACCACTGAAGCTTTCTTT
TRBV2,TRBJ1-2,TRBD1,few,CASSPPGQVYGYTF,TGTGCCAGCAGTCCTCCGGGACAGGTCTATGGCTACACCTTC
TRBV5-1,TRBJ2-5,TRBD2,.,CASSLMTSGYQETQYF,TGCGCCAGCAGCTTAATGACTAGCGGGTACCAAGAGACCCAGTACTTC
TRBV4-1,TRBJ1-1,.,.,CASSQVAAPEAFF,TGCGCCAGCAGCCAAGTTGCGGCCCCTGAAGCTTTCTTT
TRBV7-2,TRBJ1-2,TRBD1,.,CASSLFGTGDGYTF,TGTGCCAGCAGCTTGTTTGGGACAGGGGATGGCTACACCTTC
TRBV27,TRBJ2-3,.,.,CASSKIQGADTQYF,TGTGCCAGCAGTAAAATTCAAGGGGCGGATACGCAGTATTTT
TRBV7-9,TRBJ2-7,.,.,CASSLQGPDYEQYF,TGTGCCAGCAGCTTACAGGGACCGGACTACGAGCAGTACTTC
TRBV29-1,TRBJ1-1,.,few,CSVLGGFEAFF,TGCAGCGTTCTAGGAGGTTTTGAGGCTTTCTTT
TRBV5-1,TRBJ2-7,TRBD1,few,CASSLSTGGFAEQYF,TGCGCCAGCAGCTTGTCAACAGGGGGCTTTGCCGAGCAGTACTTC
TRBV2,TRBJ2-1,TRBD1,.,CASSRTGDEQFF,TGTGCCAGCAGTCGGACAGGGGATGAGCAGTTCTTC
TRBV18,TRBJ2-2,TRBD1,.,CASSPPYRGTGELFF,TGTGCCAGCTCACCACCGTACAGGGGCACCGGGGAGCTGTTTTTT
TRBV14,TRBJ1-2,TRBD1,.,CASSPQGVVGYGYTF,TGTGCCAGCAGCCCCCAGGGGGTGGTTGGCTATGGCTACACCTTC
TRBV6-5,TRBJ2-1,.,.,CASNSRGSAYNEQFF,TGTGCCAGCAACTCTAGGGGGAGTGCCTACAATGAGCAGTTCTTC
TRBV11-3,TRBJ2-3,.,few,CASSLASVTDTQYF,TGTGCCAGCAGCTTGGCCTCCGTGACAGATACGCAGTATTTT
TRBV20-1,TRBJ1-3,.,.,CSAREGNTIYF,TGCAGTGCTAGGGAGGGAAACACCATATATTTT